The 15 T cell receptor beta chains below were found in one sample sequenced in a study of tumor-infiltrating lymphocytes in primary liver carcinoma. Unsorted bulk tissue (roughly 18-32 mg) underwent RNA and DNA co-extraction. With roughly 540 ng total RNA as template and a constant-region primer, TCR beta cDNA was made. It was through three nested multiplex PCR rounds of slightly modified ARM-PCR that TCR beta libraries arose. Investigators reported that the first two PCR rounds, at roughly 10 cycles each, used TRBV1-TRBV30 forward primers with a C-beta reverse primer. MiXCR was run by TCRdb on the multiplex PCR reads, yielding one entry per CDR3 protein. The top ten clones hold about 35% of a sample with 25,000 to 35,000 distinct CDR3 sequences, approximately 80% of them seen once. Sequenced: liver tumor tissue from sampling region 5. Subset specified: tumor region T5, tumor centre. The receptors originated from a man in his forties or fifties with primary liver carcinoma and hepatitis B virus infection.

A note on this clonotype: The limits of the CDR3 on the DNA are not certain, so only TCRdb's listed CDR3 is given. The chain recombines TRBV11-2 with TRBJ2-3. Germline CDR1 and CDR2: SGHAT and FQNNGV. The CDR3 comprises 15 residues, both ends counted. CDR3: CACSLEYQCTDTQYF.

This clonotype was picked up one time. At one end the junction does not follow the germline gene, possibly because of a read error. The rearrangement joins TRBV6-6 to TRBJ2-7; 9 bases agree with TRBD2. The CDR3 has 15 amino acids. Germline assignment: CDR1 MNHNY and CDR2 SVGAGI (reference sequence). CDR3: CASRRTSAGFNEQYF. The CDR3 DNA reads TGTGCCAGCAGGCGGACTAGCGCGGGGTTCAACGAGCAATACTTC.

Concerning this clonotype itself: Because the CDR3 is missing its conserved closing phenylalanine or tryptophan, this is likely a read error. This rearrangement joins TRBV4-3 to TRBJ2-7; a weak D match, TRBD2 (5 bases). The CDR3 covers 15 residues. Looked up from germline, CDR1 is LGHNA and CDR2 is YSLEER. CDR3 sequence: CTSSRERAEAYEQYS. DNA for the CDR3: TGCACCAGCAGCCGCGAAAGAGCGGAAGCGTACGAGCAGTACTCC.

At least ten counts were recorded for this clonotype. The rearrangement links TRBV7-9 to TRBJ2-5, with D perhaps matching TRBD2 (6 bases). The CDR3 totals 13 residues. Between the trimmed V and J ends, which lost 3 bases and 4 bases, there was a span of 9 bases. Germline CDR1 is SEHNR and CDR2 is FQNEAQ (reference sequence). This CDR3 is CASSFYGRETQYF. The DNA for the CDR3 is TGTGCCAGCAGCTTCTACGGGAGAGAGACCCAGTACTTC.

Concerning this clonotype: One end of the junction does not line up with germline, which may come from a read error. V usage is TRBV11-2 and J usage is TRBJ2-1; D gene uncertain. The CDR3 spans 12 residues. Germline-derived CDR1 and CDR2 are SGHAT and FQNNGV. CDR3 coding DNA: TGTGCCAGCGGCTTAGGTGTGGCTGTGAAGTTCTTC. The encoded protein is CASGLGVAVKFF. Full variable domain (outside the CDR3, taken from reference TRBV11-2 and TRBJ2-1): EAGVAQSPRYKIIEKRQSVAFWCNPISGHATLYWYQQILGQGPKLLIQFQNNGVVDDSQLPKDRFSAERLKGVDSTLKIQPAKLEDSAVYLCASGLGVAVKFFGPGTRLTVL.

Turning to this clonotype: In this CDR3 the conserved last residue, phenylalanine or tryptophan, is missing, so a read error is likely. V gene TRBV29-1 combines with J gene TRBJ2-2, with TRBD1 identical over 7 bases. Germline V lookup: CDR1 SQVTM, CDR2 ANQGSEA. The CDR3 is 14 amino acids. CDR3 region: CSIERQGRDGELFY. In nucleotides, the CDR3 is TGCAGCATTGAGAGACAGGGACGGGACGGGGAGCTGTTTTAT.

The chain has TRBV7-9 and TRBJ2-7; 13 bases are a match to TRBD2. CDR1 is SEHNR and CDR2 is FQNEAQ in the germline V gene (reference sequence). The CDR3 spans 18 residues. V shed 5 bases and J 2 bases; nucleotides not matched to a gene: 12. The CDR3 loop is CASSGGTSGDQPPYEQYF. The CDR3 DNA reads TGTGCCAGCAGCGGCGGGACTAGCGGGGACCAGCCTCCCTACGAGCAGTACTTC.

This chain uses TRBV12-3 or TRBV12-4 with TRBJ2-1; a possible D gene is TRBD2 (6 bases). The V end lost 7 bases, the J end lost 8 bases, and 18 bases lay between the germline ends. CDR3 length: 14 residues. The CDR3 protein is CASIPRTNGDEQFF. The CDR3 nucleotides read TGTGCCAGCATCCCCCGGACTAACGGGGATGAGCAGTTCTTC.

The chain has TRBV4-1 and TRBJ2-7; possible D gene TRBD2, 6 bases. The CDR3 loop spans 13 amino acids. Trimming removed 6 bases at V and 6 bases at J, with 15 bases between. Germline loops: CDR1 MGHRA, CDR2 YSYEKL. The CDR3 DNA follows: TGCGCCAGCAGTCTAACGGGAGTAGGCGAGCAGTACTTC. This translates into CASSLTGVGEQYF.

In the case of this clonotype: Just one base apart from a much larger clone, this may be a read error. The gene calls are TRBV7-9 and TRBJ2-5; 8 positions agree with TRBD2. Looked up from germline, CDR1 is SEHNR and CDR2 is FQNEAQ (reference sequence). This CDR3 spans 16 amino acids. The CDR3 region is CPSSLKAGEIQETQYF. In nucleotides, the CDR3 is TGTCCCAGCAGCTTAAAAGCGGGAGAGATCCAAGAGACCCAGTACTTC.

The V call is TRBV11-1, the J call TRBJ2-1; 14 nucleotides line up with TRBD2. Germline V CDR1 and CDR2: SGHAT, FQDESV (reference sequence). The length of the CDR3 is 14 residues. The CDR3 is CAGSVGTSGSCQFF. In nucleotides, the CDR3 is TGTGCAGGCAGCGTAGGGACTAGCGGGAGTTGTCAGTTCTTC.

Of note for this clonotype: Mismatch with germline at one junction end may stem from a read error. The rearrangement joins TRBV28 to TRBJ2-7; 11 bases are a match to TRBD1. Germline V gene data show CDR1 as MDHEN and CDR2 as SYDVKM. The CDR3 has 14 amino acids. As DNA, the CDR3 is TGTGCCAGCATCCGGACAGGGGGCTCCCATGAGCAGTGCTTT. It codes for CASIRTGGSHEQCF. Full variable domain (missing parts from reference TRBV28 and TRBJ2-7): DVKVTQSSRYLVKRTGEKVFLECVQDMDHENMFWYRQDPGLGLRLIYFSYDVKMKEKGDIPEGYSVSREKKERFSLILESASTNQTSMYLCASIRTGGSHEQCFGPGTRLTVT.

As to this clonotype: Mismatch with germline at one junction end may stem from a read error. The rearrangement links TRBV11-2 to TRBJ1-2; a possible D gene is TRBD1 (5 bases). Germline V gives CDR1 SGHAT, CDR2 FQNNGV. The CDR3 has 15 residues. The CDR3 DNA reads as TGTACCAGCAGCTTGACTCCATGGGGGTTGGCCGGCTACACCTTC. Translation: CTSSLTPWGLAGYTF.

This clonotype was observed once. A junction boundary mismatches the germline segment, possibly from a read error. The rearrangement joins TRBV11-2 to TRBJ2-1, with unresolved D. Per germline, CDR1 SGHAT and CDR2 FQNNGV. CDR3 length equals 14 residues. This CDR3 is CASSLHRLVTEQFF. CDR3 DNA: TGCGCCAGCAGCTTACACCGGCTAGTTACTGAGCAGTTCTTC.

This chain uses TRBV4-2 with TRBJ2-7; D might be TRBD1 (5 bases). CDR1 is LGHNA and CDR2 is YNFKEQ in the germline V gene. Trimming took 10 bases from V and 3 from J, leaving 16 bases between them. The CDR3 has 13 residues. DNA for the CDR3: TGTGCCATTAGCCAAGGACAAGGCTACGAGCAGTACTTC. This translates into CAISQGQGYEQYF.